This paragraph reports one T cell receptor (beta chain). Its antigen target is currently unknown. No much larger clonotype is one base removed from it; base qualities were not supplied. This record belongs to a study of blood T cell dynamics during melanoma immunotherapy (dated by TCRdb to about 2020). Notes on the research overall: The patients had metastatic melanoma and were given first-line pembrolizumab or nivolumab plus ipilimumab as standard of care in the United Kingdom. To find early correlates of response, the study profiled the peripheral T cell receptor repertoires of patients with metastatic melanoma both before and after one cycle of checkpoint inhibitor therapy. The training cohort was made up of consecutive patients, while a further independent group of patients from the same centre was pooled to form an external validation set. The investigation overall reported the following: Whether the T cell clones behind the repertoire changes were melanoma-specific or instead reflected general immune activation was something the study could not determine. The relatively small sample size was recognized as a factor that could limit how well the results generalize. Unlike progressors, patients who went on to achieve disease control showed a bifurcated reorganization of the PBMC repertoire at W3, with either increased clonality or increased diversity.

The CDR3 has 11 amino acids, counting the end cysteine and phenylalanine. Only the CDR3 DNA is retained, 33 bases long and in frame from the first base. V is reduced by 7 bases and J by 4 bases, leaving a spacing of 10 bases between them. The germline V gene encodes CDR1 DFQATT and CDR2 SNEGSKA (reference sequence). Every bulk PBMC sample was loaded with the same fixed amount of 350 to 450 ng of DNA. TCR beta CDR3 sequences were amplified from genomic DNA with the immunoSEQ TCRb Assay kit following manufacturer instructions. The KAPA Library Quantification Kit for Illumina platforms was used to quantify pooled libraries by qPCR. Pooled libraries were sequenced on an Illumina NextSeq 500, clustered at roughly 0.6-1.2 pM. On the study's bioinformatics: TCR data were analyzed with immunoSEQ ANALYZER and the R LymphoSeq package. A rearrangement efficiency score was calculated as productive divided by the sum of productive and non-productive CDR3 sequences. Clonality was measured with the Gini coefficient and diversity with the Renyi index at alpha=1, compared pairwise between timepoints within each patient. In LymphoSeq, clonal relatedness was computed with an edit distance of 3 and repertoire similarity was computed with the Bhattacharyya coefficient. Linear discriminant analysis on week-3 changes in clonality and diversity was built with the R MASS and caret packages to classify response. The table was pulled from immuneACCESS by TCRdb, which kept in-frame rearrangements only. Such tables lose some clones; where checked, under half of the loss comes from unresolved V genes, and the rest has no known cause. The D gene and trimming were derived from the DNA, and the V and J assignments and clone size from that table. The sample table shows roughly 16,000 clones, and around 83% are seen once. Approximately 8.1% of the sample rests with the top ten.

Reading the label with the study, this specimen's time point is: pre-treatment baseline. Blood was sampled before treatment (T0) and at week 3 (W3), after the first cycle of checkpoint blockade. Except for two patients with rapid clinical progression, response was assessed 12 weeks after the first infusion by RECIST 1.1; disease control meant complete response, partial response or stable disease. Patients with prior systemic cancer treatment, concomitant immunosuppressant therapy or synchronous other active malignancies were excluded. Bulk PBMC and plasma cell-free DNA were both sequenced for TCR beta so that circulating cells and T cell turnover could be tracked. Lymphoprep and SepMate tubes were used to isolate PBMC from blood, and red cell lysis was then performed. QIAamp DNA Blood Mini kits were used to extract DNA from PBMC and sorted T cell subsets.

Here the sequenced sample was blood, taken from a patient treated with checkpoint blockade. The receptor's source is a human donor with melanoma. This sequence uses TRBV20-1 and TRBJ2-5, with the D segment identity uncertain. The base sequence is TGCAGTGTCGGGCCCAGAGAGACCCAGTACTTC. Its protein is CSVGPRETQYF.